This entry lists 23 T cell receptor beta chains sequenced from one sample in a study of T-cell reconstitution after alpha-beta-depleted transplantation in children. During its preparation, the TCRbeta library received unique molecular identifiers. TCRdb re-analysed the PCR reads in MiXCR, keeping a single row per CDR3 protein. This table holds around 800,000 distinct CDR3 sequences, approximately 15% found once. Sequences were derived from PBMCs, mostly from graft donor cells, sampled 360 days after TCRalphabeta/CD19-depleted stem cell transplant. These receptors originate from a male patient younger than 18 who had a stem cell transplant for acute lymphoblastic leukemia, so the T cells may come from the graft donor.

The V gene is TRBV3-1, the J gene TRBJ2-3; TRBD1 matches 8 bases. Germline lookup yields CDR1 LGHDT and CDR2 YNNKEL (reference sequence). This CDR3 has 16 residues. With 6 bases clipped from V and 6 bases from J, the junction kept 14 bases outside the gene matches. This CDR3 is CASRENSGGLGDTQYF. The CDR3 coding sequence is TGTGCCAGCAGGGAGAACTCAGGGGGCCTGGGGGATACGCAGTATTTT.

The chain is built from TRBV29-1 and TRBJ2-1, with 8 bases lining up with TRBD1. This CDR3 has 14 residues. J was trimmed by 6 bases and V by 4 bases; bases with no gene match: 8. The germline gives CDR1 SQVTM, CDR2 ANQGSEA. CDR3 DNA: TGCAGCGTTGTTCGGACAGGGAATCTCAATGAGCAGTTCTTC. Encoded protein: CSVVRTGNLNEQFF.

This clonotype has more than one count but fewer than ten. The gene calls are TRBV11-2 and TRBJ2-1; D might be TRBD2 (5 bases). V was trimmed by 1 base and J by 9 bases, leaving 13 bases between them. CDR1 and CDR2 (germline): SGHAT, FQNNGV. This CDR3 is built from 14 residues. DNA for the CDR3: TGTGCCAGCAGCTTAGGGGGTGCGGAGGTTGAGCAGTTCTTC. This translates into CASSLGGAEVEQFF. Filled out from reference TRBV11-2 and TRBJ2-1, the complete variable domain reads EAGVAQSPRYKIIEKRQSVAFWCNPISGHATLYWYQQILGQGPKLLIQFQNNGVVDDSQLPKDRFSAERLKGVDSTLKIQPAKLEDSAVYLCASSLGGAEVEQFFGPGTRLTVL.

This clonotype showed up just a few times. The chain carries TRBV5-1 and TRBJ2-3; TRBD2 is a possible D gene (5 bases). Trimming left V 5 bases short and J 4 bases short, with 20 bases between. CDR3 length equals 16 residues. CDR1 and CDR2 from the germline V gene are SGHRS and YFSETQ. CDR3 sequence: CASSSGVGRAADTQYF. The CDR3 DNA is TGCGCCAGCAGTTCCGGGGTCGGGCGCGCAGCAGATACGCAGTATTTT.

The table lists this clonotype with a few counts. The chain employs TRBV27 and TRBJ2-7; the D gene is possibly TRBD1 (6 bases). The CDR3 sequence is 14 residues long. The V end lost 6 bases, the J end lost 3 bases, and 15 bases lay between the germline ends. The germline gives CDR1 MNHEY, CDR2 SMNVEV (reference sequence). DNA for the CDR3: TGTGCCAGCAGCACAGGGTTAGGGCACTACGAGCAGTACTTC. It specifies CASSTGLGHYEQYF.

This chain uses TRBV21-1 with TRBJ2-3; the listed D gene, TRBD2, was not tested against the DNA. TRBV21-1 is given as a pseudogene. The CDR3 contains 17 residues. The CDR3 DNA sequence: TGTGCCAGCAGCCCCTCGGGGGCTAGCGGGAGGGAAGATACGCAGTATTTT. This translates into CASSPSGASGREDTQYF.

This chain links TRBV20-1 with TRBJ2-5; D remains unclear. Trimming shortened V by 4 bases and J by 3 bases, and 9 bases separated the two germline ends. CDR3 length equals 12 residues. Germline assignment: CDR1 DFQATT and CDR2 SNEGSKA (reference sequence). The CDR3 reads CSAIEGEETQYF. CDR3 DNA sequence: TGCAGTGCTATAGAAGGAGAAGAGACCCAGTACTTC.

The sample holds a few counts of this clonotype. The chain recombines TRBV30 with TRBJ1-1; 8 bases agree with TRBD1. This CDR3 contains 15 residues. V was clipped by 8 bases and J by 5 bases; unmatched bases: 16. CDR1 is GTSNPN, CDR2 SVGIG, per germline (reference sequence). This CDR3 reads CAGTPDRVEFTEAFF. CDR3 sequence (DNA): TGTGCCGGGACTCCGGACAGGGTTGAATTTACTGAAGCTTTCTTT.

The J gene is TRBJ2-5, the V gene TRBV7-8; no definite D call. Trimming pared 2 bases from V and 2 bases from J, leaving 6 bases between. CDR3 size: 13 residues. Looked up from germline, CDR1 is SGHVS and CDR2 is FQNEAQ. CDR3 bases: TGTGCCAGCAGCTTAATCGAGCAAGAGACCCAGTACTTC. Amino acid sequence: CASSLIEQETQYF.

Here the CDR3 DNA reads TGTGCCAGCTCACCAGGGCAATGGGAGCAGTTCTTC. It yields the protein CASSPGQWEQFF. V usage is TRBV18 and J usage is TRBJ2-1; D uncertain. The CDR3 length is 12 residues. Germline values: CDR1 KGHSH, CDR2 LQKENI. V was clipped by 2 bases and J by 10 bases, with 9 bases between them.

The chain uses TRBV27 and TRBJ2-7, with D unclear. Deletions cut 5 bases from V and 3 bases from J, with 14 bases between. The germline V gene has CDR1 MNHEY and CDR2 SMNVEV (reference sequence). The CDR3 spans 14 residues. The CDR3 spells CASSPLGSYYEQYF. Here the CDR3 DNA reads TGTGCCAGCAGTCCCTTAGGGTCCTACTACGAGCAGTACTTC.

CDR3 coding DNA: TGTGCCAGCAGGGCAAGCGGGAGGGCCAACGGTGAGCAGTTCTTC. The encoded protein is CASRASGRANGEQFF. The J gene is TRBJ2-1, the V gene TRBV2, with TRBD2 matching 10 bases. CDR1 SNHLY and CDR2 FYNNEI come from the germline V gene. V dropped 6 bases and J dropped 9; count of bases not matched to a gene: 11. The length of the CDR3 is 15 residues. Full variable domain (rest looked up from reference TRBV2 and TRBJ2-1): EPEVTQTPSHQVTQMGQEVILRCVPISNHLYFYWYRQILGQKVEFLVSFYNNEISEKSEIFDDQFSVERPDGSNFTLKIRSTKLEDSAMYFCASRASGRANGEQFFGPGTRLTVL.

This rearrangement joins TRBV18 to TRBJ2-1; D might be TRBD2 (6 bases). The CDR3 is 13 residues long. CDR1 and CDR2 (germline): KGHSH, LQKENI. Deletions cut 4 bases from V and 8 bases from J, with 12 bases between. The CDR3 region is CASSRTSGDEQFF. The CDR3 DNA sequence: TGTGCCAGCTCACGTACATCGGGGGATGAGCAGTTCTTC.

The chain employs TRBV5-1 and TRBJ1-4, with TRBD1 matching 7 bases. Trimming took 0 bases from V and 3 from J; bases not matched to a gene: 5. Germline CDR1 reads SGHRS; CDR2 reads YFSETQ. The CDR3 has 16 amino acids. The CDR3 bases are TGCGCCAGCAGCTTGGTAGGGGGCGCGGCTAATGAAAAACTGTTTTTT. This codes for CASSLVGGAANEKLFF.

The chain has TRBV12-3 or TRBV12-4 and TRBJ2-5; 16 bases are shared with TRBD2. This CDR3 has 18 amino acids. V lost 3 bases, J lost 3 bases, and 7 bases stayed unmatched. The CDR3 protein is CASSFGTSGGGGKETQYF. CDR3 DNA: TGTGCCAGCAGTTTCGGGACTAGCGGGGGGGGGGGAAAAGAGACCCAGTACTTC.

The chain links TRBV9 to TRBJ1-3; D gene ambiguous. Germline V lookup: CDR1 SGDLS, CDR2 YYNGEE. CDR3 length: 15 amino acids. V dropped 7 bases and J dropped 1 base, with 15 bases sitting between them. The CDR3 reads CASALEPASGNTIYF. CDR3 nucleotides: TGTGCCAGCGCGCTAGAGCCGGCTTCTGGAAACACCATATATTTT.

J is TRBJ1-4 and V is TRBV4-1; 9 nucleotides line up with TRBD1. Per the germline V gene, CDR1 is MGHRA and CDR2 is YSYEKL. This CDR3 is built from 15 residues. Trimming took 2 bases from V and 8 from J; bases not matched to a gene: 6. CDR3 nucleotides: TGCGCCAGCAGCCAACCGGGACAGGGTGGAGAAAAACTGTTTTTT. Amino acids: CASSQPGQGGEKLFF.

This chain uses TRBV10-1 with TRBJ2-1; 10 bases map to TRBD2. Germline V gene lookup returns CDR1 WNHNN and CDR2 SYGVQD (reference sequence). The CDR3 covers 16 residues. The J segment lost 7 bases and the V segment lost 2 bases, leaving 8 bases of the junction unmatched. In DNA form, the CDR3 reads TGCGCCAGCAGTGAGGGGGCTAGCGGGAGAACGAATGAGCAGTTCTTC. Amino acid sequence: CASSEGASGRTNEQFF.

This clonotype came up many times. The rearrangement joins TRBV24-1 to TRBJ2-5; D gene uncertain. Trimming pared 4 bases from V and 2 bases from J, leaving 13 bases between. CDR3 length: 15 amino acids. In germline, CDR1 is KGHDR, CDR2 SFDVKD. The CDR3 here is CATSDPTPSQETQYF. As DNA, the CDR3 is TGTGCCACCAGTGACCCGACTCCGTCTCAAGAGACCCAGTACTTC.

The sample holds a few counts of this clonotype. The chain couples TRBV11-2 to TRBJ2-2; 12 bases are shared with TRBD2. The CDR3 covers 15 residues. Germline V gene sequence: CDR1 SGHAT, CDR2 FQNNGV. J lost 6 bases, V lost 3 bases, and 2 bases had no gene match. The CDR3: CASSLTSGRSGELFF. CDR3 DNA sequence: TGTGCCAGCAGCTTGACTAGCGGGAGATCCGGGGAGCTGTTTTTT.

This clonotype was seen many times. This sequence joins TRBV27 and TRBJ2-7; unclear D gene. Germline CDR1 reads MNHEY; CDR2 reads SMNVEV (reference sequence). The V end was cut by 3 bases, the J end by 1 base, with 7 bases between. The CDR3 spans 13 residues. CDR3 residues: CASSFGPSYEQYF. As DNA, the CDR3 is TGTGCCAGCAGTTTCGGGCCTTCCTACGAGCAGTACTTC.

This clonotype was counted a few times. The chain's CDR3 is CSASSQGWGANVLTF. The DNA for the CDR3 is TGCAGTGCTAGTTCTCAGGGGTGGGGGGCCAACGTCCTGACTTTC. This chain uses TRBV20-1 with TRBJ2-6; D perhaps matches TRBD1 (6 bases). This CDR3 region has 15 residues. Deletions cut 3 bases from V and 4 bases from J, with 13 bases between. Germline V CDR1 and CDR2: DFQATT, SNEGSKA (reference sequence).

This clonotype was seen repeatedly, ten times or more. The CDR3 spells CASSLPERNTEAFF. In DNA form, the CDR3 reads TGTGCCAGCAGCTTACCCGAGCGGAACACTGAAGCTTTCTTT. The genes are TRBV7-9 and TRBJ1-1; D gene uncertain. Germline V gives CDR1 SEHNR, CDR2 FQNEAQ (reference sequence). The CDR3 contains 14 residues. Trimming took off 2 bases at V and 1 base at J, with 8 bases between the two ends.